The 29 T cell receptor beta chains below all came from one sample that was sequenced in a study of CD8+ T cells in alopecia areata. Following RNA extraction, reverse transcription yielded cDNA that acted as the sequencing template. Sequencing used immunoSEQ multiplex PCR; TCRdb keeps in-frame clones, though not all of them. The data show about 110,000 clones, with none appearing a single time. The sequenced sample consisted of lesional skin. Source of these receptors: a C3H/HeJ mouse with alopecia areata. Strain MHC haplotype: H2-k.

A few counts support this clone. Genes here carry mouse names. The CDR3 is CTCSTGTRFYEQYF. Partial CDR3 DNA: TGCACCTGCAGTACCGGGACAAGGTTCTAT. The V call is TRBV1, the J call TRBJ2-7, with D perhaps matching TRBD1 (6 bases). The read finishes 4 residues shy of the CDR3 end, and the germline J gene is used to complete it. With 5 bases removed from V and 3 bases from J, the gap between germline ends came to 14 bases. CDR1 NSQYPW and CDR2 LRSPGD come from the germline V gene (reference sequence). The CDR3 loop spans 14 amino acids.

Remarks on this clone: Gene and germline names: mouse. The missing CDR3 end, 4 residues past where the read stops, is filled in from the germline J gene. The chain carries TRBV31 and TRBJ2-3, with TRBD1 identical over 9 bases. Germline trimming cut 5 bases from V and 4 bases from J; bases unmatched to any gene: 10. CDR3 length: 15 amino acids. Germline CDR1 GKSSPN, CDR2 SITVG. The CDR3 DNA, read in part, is TGTGCCTGGGGCTTCGGACAGGGGACGACAGAA. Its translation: CAWGFGQGTTE. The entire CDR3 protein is CAWGFGQGTTETLYF.

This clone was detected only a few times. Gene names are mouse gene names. The CDR3: CAWSLERSANSDYTF. Incomplete CDR3 DNA: TGTGCCTGGAGTCTAGAGAGGTCCGCAAACTCC. V usage is TRBV31 and J usage is TRBJ1-2; D uncertain. The sequenced fragment ends 4 residues before the CDR3 boundary, so the rest is inferred from the germline J gene. CDR1 is GKSSPN and CDR2 is SITVG in the germline V gene. The CDR3 has 15 amino acids. Between the trimmed V and J ends, which lost 0 bases and 0 bases, there was a span of 11 bases. The whole variable domain, filled in from reference TRBV31 and TRBJ1-2, reads AQTIHQWPVAEIKAVGSPLSLGCTIKGKSSPNLYWYWQATGGTLQQLFYSITVGQVESVVQLNLSASRPKDDQFILSTEKLLLSHSGFYLCAWSLERSANSDYTFGSGTRLLVI.

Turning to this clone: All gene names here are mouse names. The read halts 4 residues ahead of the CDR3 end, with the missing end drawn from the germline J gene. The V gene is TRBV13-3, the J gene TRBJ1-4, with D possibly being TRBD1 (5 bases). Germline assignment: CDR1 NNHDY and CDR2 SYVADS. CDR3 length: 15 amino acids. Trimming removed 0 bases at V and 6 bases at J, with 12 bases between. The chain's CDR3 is CASSDVQGEDERLFF. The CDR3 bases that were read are TGTGCCAGCAGTGATGTTCAGGGAGAGGACGAA.

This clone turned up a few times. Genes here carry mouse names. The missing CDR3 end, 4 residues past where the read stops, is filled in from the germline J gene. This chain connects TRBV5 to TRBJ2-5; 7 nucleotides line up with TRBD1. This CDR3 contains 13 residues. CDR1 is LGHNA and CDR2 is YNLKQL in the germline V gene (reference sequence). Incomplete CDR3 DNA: TGTGCCAGCAGCCAAGGACAGGGAGAC. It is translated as CASSQGQGD. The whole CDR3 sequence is CASSQGQGDTQYF.

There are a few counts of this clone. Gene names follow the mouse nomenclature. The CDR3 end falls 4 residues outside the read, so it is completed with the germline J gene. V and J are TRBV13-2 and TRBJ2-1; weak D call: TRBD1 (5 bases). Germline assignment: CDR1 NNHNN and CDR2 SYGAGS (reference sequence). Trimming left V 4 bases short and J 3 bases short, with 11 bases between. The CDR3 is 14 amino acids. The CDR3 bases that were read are TGTGCCAGCGGTCAGACAGACCTCTATGCT. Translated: CASGQTDLYA. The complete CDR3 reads CASGQTDLYAEQFF.

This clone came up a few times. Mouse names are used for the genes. This CDR3 is CTCSALQGDTQYF. The covered CDR3 bases are TGCACCTGCAGTGCATTACAGGGGGAC. The chain is built from TRBV1 and TRBJ2-5; 7 nucleotides match TRBD1. The CDR3 goes on 4 residues after the read ends, and that part is filled in from the germline J gene. The germline V gene has CDR1 NSQYPW and CDR2 LRSPGD (reference sequence). The CDR3 loop spans 13 amino acids.

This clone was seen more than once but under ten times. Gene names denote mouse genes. The CDR3: CASRAGSQNTLYF. The sequenced CDR3 bases are TGTGCCAGCAGGGCAGGAAGTCAAAAC. The chain couples TRBV13-3 to TRBJ2-4, with no clear D. From the germline J gene comes the end of the CDR3, since the read stops 4 residues before it. This CDR3 region has 13 residues. The V end was cut by 5 bases, the J end by 0 bases, with 7 bases between. CDR1 is NNHDY and CDR2 is SYVADS in the germline V gene.

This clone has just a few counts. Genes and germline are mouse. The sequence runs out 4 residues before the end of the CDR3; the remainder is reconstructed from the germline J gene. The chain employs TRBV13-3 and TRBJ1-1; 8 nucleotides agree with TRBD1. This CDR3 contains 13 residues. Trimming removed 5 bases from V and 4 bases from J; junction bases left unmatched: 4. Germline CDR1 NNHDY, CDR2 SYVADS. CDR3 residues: CASRDRGVTEVFF. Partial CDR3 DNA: TGTGCCAGCAGAGACAGGGGAGTCACA.

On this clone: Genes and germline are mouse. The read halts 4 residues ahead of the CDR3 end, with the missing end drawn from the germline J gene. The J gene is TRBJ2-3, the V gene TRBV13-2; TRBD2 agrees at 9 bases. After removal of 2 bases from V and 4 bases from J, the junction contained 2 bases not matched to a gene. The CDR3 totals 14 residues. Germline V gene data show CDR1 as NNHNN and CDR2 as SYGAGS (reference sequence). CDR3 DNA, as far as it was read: TGTGCCAGCGGTGAAGACTGGGGGCCAGAA. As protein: CASGEDWGPE. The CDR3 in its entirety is CASGEDWGPETLYF.

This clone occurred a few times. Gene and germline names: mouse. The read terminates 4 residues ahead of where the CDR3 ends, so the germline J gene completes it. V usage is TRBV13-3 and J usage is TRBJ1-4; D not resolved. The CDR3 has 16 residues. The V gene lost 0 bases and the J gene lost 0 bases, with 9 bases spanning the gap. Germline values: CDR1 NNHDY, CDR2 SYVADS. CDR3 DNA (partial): TGTGCCAGCAGTGATGGCCAGAAAATTTCCAACGAA. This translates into CASSDGQKISNE. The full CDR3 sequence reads CASSDGQKISNERLFF.

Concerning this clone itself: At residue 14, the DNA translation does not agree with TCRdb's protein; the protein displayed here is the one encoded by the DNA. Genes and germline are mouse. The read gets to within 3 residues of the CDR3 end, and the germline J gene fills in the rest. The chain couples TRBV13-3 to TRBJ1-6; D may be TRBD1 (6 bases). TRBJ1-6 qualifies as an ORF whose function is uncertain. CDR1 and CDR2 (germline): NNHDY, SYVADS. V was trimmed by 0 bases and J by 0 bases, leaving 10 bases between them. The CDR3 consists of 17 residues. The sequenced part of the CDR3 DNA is TGTGCCAGCAGTGATGATGACAGGAATTCCTATAATTCGCCC. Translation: CASSDDDRNSYNSP. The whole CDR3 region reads CASSDDDRNSYNSPLYF.

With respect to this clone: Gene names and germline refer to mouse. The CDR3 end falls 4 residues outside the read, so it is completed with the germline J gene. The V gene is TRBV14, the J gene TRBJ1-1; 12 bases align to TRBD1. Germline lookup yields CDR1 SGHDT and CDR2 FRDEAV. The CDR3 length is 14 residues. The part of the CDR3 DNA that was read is TGTGCCAGCAGTCCGGGACAGGGGGCGAAA. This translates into CASSPGQGAK. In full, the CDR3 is CASSPGQGAKEVFF. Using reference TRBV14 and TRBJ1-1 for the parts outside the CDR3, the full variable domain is EAGVTQSPRYAVLQEGQAVSFWCDPISGHDTLYWYQQPRDQGPQLLVYFRDEAVIDNSQLPSDRFSAVRPKGTNSTLKIQSAKQGDTATYLCASSPGQGAKEVFFGKGTRLTVV.

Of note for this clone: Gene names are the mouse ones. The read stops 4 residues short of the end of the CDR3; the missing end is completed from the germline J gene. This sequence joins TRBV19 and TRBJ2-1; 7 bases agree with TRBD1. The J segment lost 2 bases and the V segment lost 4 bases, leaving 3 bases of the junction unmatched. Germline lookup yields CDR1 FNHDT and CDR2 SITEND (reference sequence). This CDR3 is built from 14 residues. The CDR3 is CASSLDRDYAEQFF. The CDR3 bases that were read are TGTGCCAGCAGTCTTGACAGGGACTATGCT.

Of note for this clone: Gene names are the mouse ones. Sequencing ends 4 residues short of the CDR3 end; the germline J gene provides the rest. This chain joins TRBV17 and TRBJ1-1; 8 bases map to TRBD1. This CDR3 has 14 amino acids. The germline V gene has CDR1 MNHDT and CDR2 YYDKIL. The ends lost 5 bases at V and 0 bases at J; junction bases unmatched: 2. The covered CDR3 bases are TGTGCTAGCAGTCCGGACAGGGCAAACACA. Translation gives CASSPDRANT. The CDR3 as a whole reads CASSPDRANTEVFF.

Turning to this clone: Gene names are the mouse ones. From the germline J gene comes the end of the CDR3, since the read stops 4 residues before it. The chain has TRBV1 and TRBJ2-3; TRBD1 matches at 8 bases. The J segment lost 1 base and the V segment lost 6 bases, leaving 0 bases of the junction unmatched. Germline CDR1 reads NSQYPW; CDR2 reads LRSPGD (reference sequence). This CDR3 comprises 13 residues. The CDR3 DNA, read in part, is TGCACCTGCAGGACAGGGGGTGCAGAA. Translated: CTCRTGGAE. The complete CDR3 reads CTCRTGGAETLYF.

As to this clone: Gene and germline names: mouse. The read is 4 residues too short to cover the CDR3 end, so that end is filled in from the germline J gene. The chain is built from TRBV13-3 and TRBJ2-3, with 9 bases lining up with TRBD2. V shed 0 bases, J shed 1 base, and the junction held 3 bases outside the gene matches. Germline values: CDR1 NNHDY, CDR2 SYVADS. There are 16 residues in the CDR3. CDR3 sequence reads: CASSDGSGGGAETLYF. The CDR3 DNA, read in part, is TGTGCCAGCAGTGATGGCTCTGGGGGGGGTGCAGAA.

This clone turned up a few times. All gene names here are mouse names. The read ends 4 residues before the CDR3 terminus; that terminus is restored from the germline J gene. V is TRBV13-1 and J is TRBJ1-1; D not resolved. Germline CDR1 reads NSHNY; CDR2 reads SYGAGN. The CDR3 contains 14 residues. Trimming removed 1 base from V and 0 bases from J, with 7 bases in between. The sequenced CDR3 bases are TGTGCCAGCAGTGATTGGCAGGAGAACACA. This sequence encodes CASSDWQENT. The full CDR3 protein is CASSDWQENTEVFF.

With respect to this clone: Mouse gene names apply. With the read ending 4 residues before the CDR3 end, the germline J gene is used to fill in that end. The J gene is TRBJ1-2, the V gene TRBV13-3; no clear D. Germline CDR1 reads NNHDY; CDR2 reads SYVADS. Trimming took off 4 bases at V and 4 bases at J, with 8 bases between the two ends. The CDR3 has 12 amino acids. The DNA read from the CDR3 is TGTGCCAGCAGTTTCGACACCTCC. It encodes CASSFDTS. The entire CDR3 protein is CASSFDTSDYTF.

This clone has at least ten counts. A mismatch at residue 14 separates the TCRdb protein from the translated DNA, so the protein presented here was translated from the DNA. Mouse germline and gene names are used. This chain's CDR3 is CASSGPGQGYSGNTLYF. CDR3 DNA (partial): TGTGCCAGCAGTGGTCCGGGACAGGGGTATTCTGGAAATACG. The genes are TRBV13-3 and TRBJ1-3, with 10 bases that match TRBD1. The observed sequence ends 3 residues before the CDR3 terminus, with the missing tail filled in from the germline J gene. V lost 3 bases to trimming and J lost 0 bases; unmatched junction nucleotides: 6. Germline V gene sequence: CDR1 NNHDY, CDR2 SYVADS. The CDR3 is 17 amino acids.

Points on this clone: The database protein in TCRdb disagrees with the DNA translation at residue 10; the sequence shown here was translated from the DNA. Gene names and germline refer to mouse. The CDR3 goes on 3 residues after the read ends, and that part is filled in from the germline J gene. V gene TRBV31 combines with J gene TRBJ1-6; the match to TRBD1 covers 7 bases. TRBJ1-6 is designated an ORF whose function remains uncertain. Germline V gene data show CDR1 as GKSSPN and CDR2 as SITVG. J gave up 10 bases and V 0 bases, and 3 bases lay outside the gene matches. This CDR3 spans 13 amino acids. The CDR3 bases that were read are TGTGCCTGGAGTCTGACAGGGTGGTCGCCC. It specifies CAWSLTGWSP. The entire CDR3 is CAWSLTGWSPLYF.

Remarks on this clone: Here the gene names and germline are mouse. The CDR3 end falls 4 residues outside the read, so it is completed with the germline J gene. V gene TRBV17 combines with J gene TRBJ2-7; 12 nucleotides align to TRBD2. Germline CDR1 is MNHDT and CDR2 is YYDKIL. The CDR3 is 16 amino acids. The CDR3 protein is CASSRDVGTGGYEQYF. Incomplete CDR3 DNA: TGTGCTAGCAGTAGAGATGTTGGGACTGGGGGGTAT.

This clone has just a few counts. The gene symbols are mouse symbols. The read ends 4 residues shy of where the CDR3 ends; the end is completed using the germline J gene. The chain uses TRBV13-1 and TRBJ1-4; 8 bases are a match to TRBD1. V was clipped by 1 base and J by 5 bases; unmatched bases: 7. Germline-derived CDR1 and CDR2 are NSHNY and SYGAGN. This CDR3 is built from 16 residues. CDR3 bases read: TGTGCCAGCAGTGATAACGACAGGGGAGGGAACGAA. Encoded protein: CASSDNDRGGNE. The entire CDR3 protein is CASSDNDRGGNERLFF. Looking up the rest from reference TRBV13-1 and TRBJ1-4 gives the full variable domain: EAAVTQSPRNKVTVTGGNVTLSCRQTNSHNYMYWYRQDTGHGLRLIHYSYGAGNLRIGDVPDGYKATRTTQEDFFLLLELASPSQTSLYFCASSDNDRGGNERLFFGHGTKLSVL.

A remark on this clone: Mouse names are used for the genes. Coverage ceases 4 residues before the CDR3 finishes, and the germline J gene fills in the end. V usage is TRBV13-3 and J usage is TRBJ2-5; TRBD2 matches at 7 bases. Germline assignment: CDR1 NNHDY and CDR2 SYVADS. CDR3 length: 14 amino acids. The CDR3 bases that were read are TGTGCCAGCAGCGGGGGGGGTGAGGAAGAC. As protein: CASSGGGEED. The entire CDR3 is CASSGGGEEDTQYF. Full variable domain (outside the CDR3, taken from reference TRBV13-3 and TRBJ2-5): EAAVTQSPRSKVAVTGGKVTLSCHQTNNHDYMYWYRQDTGHGLRLIHYSYVADSTEKGDIPDGYKASRPSQENFSLILELASLSQTAVYFCASSGGGEEDTQYFGPGTRLLVL.

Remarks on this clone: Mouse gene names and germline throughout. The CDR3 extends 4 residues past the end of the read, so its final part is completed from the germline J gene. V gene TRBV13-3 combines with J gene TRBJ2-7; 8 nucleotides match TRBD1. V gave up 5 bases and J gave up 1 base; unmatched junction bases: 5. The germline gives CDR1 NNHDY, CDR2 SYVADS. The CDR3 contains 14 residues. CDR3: CASRGQEGSYEQYF. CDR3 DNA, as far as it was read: TGTGCCAGCAGGGGACAGGAAGGGTCCTAT.

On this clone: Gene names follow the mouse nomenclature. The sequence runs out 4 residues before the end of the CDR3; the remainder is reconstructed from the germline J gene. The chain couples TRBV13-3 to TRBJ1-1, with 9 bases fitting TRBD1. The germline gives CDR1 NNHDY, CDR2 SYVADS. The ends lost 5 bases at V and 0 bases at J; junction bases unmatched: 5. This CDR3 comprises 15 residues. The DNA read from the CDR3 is TGTGCCAGCAGAAGGACAGGGGATGCAAACACA. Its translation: CASRRTGDANT. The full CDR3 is CASRRTGDANTEVFF.

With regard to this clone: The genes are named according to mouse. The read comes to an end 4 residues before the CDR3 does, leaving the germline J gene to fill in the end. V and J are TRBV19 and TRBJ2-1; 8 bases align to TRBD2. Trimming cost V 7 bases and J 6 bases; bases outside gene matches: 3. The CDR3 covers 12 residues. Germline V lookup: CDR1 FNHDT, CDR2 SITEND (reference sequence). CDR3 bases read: TGTGCCAGCTCCCTGGGGGGTGCT. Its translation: CASSLGGA. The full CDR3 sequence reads CASSLGGAEQFF.

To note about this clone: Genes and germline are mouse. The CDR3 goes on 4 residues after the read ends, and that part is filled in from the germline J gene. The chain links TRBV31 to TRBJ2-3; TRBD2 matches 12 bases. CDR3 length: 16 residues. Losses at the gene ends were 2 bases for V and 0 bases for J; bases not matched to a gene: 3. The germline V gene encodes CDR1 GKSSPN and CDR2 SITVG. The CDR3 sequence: CAWSSGLGGSAETLYF. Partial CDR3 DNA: TGTGCCTGGAGTTCGGGACTGGGGGGTAGTGCAGAA.

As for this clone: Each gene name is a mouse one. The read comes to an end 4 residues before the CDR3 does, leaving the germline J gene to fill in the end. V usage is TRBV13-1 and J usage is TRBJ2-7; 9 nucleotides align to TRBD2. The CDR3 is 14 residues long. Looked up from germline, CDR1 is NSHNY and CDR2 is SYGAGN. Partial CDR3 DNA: TGTGCCAGCAGTGATGTTGGGACTGGGTAT. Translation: CASSDVGTGY. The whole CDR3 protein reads CASSDVGTGYEQYF.